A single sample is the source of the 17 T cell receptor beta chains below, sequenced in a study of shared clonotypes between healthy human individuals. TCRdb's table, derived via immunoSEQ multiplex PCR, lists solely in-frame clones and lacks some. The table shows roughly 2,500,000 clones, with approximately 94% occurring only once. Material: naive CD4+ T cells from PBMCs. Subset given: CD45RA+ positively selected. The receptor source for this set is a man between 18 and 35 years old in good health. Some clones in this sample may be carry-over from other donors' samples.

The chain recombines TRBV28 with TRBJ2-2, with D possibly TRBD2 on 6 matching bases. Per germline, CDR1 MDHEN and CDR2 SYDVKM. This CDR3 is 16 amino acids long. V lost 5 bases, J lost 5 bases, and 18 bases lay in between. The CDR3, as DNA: TGTGCCAGCAGTCCCCCTCGGGGGATTGTGACCGGGGAGCTGTTTTTT. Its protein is CASSPPRGIVTGELFF.

The CDR3 loop is CAIRSDLPYGYTF. Written as DNA, the CDR3 is TGTGCCATCAGGTCGGACCTCCCTTATGGCTACACCTTC. This rearrangement joins TRBV10-3 to TRBJ1-2; no definite D call. The length of the CDR3 is 13 residues. The V and J ends lost 6 bases and 5 bases respectively, with 13 bases between them. From germline, CDR1 is ENHRY and CDR2 SYGVKD.

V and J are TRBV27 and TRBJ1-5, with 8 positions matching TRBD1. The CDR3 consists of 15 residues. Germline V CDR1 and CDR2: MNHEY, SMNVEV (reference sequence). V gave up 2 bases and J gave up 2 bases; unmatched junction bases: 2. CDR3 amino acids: CASSLGGQGNQPQHF. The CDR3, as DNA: TGTGCCAGCAGTTTAGGGGGACAGGGCAATCAGCCCCAGCATTTT.

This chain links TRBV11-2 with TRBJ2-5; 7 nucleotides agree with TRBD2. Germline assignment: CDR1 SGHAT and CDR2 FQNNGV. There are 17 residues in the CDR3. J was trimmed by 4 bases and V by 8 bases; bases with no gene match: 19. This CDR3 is CASSSGPAPRDPETQYF. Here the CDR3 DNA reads TGTGCCAGCTCTAGCGGACCCGCACCAAGAGACCCAGAGACCCAGTACTTC. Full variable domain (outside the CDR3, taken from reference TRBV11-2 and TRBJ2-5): EAGVAQSPRYKIIEKRQSVAFWCNPISGHATLYWYQQILGQGPKLLIQFQNNGVVDDSQLPKDRFSAERLKGVDSTLKIQPAKLEDSAVYLCASSSGPAPRDPETQYFGPGTRLLVL.

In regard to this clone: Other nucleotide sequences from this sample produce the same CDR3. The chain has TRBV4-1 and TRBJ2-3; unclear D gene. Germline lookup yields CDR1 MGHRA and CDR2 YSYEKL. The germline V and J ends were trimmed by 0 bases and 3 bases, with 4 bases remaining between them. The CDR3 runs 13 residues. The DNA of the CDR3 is TGCGCCAGCAGCCAAGATCAGACAGATACGCAGTATTTT. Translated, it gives CASSQDQTDTQYF.

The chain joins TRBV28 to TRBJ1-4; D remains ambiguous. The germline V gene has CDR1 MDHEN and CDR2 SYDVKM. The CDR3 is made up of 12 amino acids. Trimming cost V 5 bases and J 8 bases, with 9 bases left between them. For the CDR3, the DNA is TGTGCCAGCAGTCCCTACGTCGAAAAACTGTTTTTT. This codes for CASSPYVEKLFF.

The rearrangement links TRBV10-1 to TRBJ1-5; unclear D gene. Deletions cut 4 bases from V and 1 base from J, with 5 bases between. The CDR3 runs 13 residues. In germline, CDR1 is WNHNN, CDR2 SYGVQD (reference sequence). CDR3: CASSGASNQPQHF. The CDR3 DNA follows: TGCGCCAGCAGTGGTGCCAGCAATCAGCCCCAGCATTTT.

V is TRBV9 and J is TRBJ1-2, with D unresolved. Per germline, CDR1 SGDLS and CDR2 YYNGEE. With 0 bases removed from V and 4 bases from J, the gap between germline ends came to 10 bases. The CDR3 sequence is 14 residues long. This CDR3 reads CASSVESGFYGYTF. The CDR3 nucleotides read TGTGCCAGCAGCGTAGAATCCGGGTTCTATGGCTACACCTTC.

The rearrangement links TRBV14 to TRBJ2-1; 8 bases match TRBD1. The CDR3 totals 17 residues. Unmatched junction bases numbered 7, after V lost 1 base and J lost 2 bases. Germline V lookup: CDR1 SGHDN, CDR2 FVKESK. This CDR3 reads CASSQAFGTGPYNEQFF. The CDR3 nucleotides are TGTGCCAGCAGCCAAGCTTTCGGGACAGGACCCTACAATGAGCAGTTCTTC. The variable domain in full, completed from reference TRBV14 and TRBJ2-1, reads EAGVTQFPSHSVIEKGQTVTLRCDPISGHDNLYWYRRVMGKEIKFLLHFVKESKQDESGMPNNRFLAERTGGTYSTLKVQPAELEDSGVYFCASSQAFGTGPYNEQFFGPGTRLTVL.

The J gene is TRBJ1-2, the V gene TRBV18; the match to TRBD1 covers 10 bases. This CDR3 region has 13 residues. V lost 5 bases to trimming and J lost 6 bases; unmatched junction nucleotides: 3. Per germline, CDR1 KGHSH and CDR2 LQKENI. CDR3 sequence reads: CASSTDRGNGYTF. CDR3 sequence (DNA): TGTGCCAGCTCAACGGACAGGGGGAATGGCTACACCTTC.

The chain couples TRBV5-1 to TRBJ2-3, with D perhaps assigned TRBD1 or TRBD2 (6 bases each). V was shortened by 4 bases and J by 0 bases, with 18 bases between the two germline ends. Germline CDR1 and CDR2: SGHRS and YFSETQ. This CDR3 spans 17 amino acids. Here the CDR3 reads CASSTGTVASSTDTQYF. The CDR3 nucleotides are TGCGCCAGCAGCACAGGGACTGTTGCTTCTAGCACAGATACGCAGTATTTT. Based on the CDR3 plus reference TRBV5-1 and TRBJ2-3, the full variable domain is KAGVTQTPRYLIKTRGQQVTLSCSPISGHRSVSWYQQTPGQGLQFLFEYFSETQRNKGNFPGRFSGRQFSNSRSEMNVSTLELGDSALYLCASSTGTVASSTDTQYFGPGTRLTVL.

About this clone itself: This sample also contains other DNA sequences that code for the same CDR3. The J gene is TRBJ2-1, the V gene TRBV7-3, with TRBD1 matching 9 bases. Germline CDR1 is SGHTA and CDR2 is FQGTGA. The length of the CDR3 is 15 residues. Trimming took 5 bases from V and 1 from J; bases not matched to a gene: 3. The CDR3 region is CASSLDRGSYNEQFF. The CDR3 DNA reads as TGTGCCAGCAGCCTAGACAGGGGGTCCTACAATGAGCAGTTCTTC.

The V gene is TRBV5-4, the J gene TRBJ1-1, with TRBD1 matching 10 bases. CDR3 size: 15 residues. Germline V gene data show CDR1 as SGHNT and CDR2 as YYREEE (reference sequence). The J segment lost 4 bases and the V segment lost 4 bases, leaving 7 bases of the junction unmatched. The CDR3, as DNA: TGTGCCAGCAGCCCCGGGACAGGGGTGGGCACTGAAGCTTTCTTT. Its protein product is CASSPGTGVGTEAFF.

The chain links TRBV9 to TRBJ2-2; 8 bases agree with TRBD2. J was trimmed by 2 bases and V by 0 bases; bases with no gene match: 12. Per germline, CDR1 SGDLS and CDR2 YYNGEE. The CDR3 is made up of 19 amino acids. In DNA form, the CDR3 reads TGTGCCAGCAGCGTAGATTCAGGGGTAGCGGGACTTAACACCGGGGAGCTGTTTTTT. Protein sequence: CASSVDSGVAGLNTGELFF.

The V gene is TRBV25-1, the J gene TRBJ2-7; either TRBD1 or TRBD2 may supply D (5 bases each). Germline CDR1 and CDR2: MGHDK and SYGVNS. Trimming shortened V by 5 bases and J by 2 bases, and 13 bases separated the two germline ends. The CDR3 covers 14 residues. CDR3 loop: CASSPPGTAYEQYF. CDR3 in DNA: TGTGCCAGCAGTCCTCCCGGGACCGCCTACGAGCAGTACTTC.

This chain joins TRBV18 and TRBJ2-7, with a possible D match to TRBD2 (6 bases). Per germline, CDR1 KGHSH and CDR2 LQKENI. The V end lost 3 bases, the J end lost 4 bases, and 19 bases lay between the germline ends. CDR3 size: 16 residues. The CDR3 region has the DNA TGTGCCAGCTCACCGGACAATAGAAGGGGACTGTACGAGCAGTACTTC. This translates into CASSPDNRRGLYEQYF.

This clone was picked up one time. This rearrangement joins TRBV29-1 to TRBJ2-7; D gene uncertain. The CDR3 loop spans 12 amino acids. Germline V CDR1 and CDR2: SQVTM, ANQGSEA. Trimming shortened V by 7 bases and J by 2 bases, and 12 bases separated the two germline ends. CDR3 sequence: CSATNTAYEQYF. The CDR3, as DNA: TGCAGCGCTACAAATACTGCCTACGAGCAGTACTTC.